The 22 T cell receptor beta chains below were found in one sample sequenced in a study of untreated major depressive disorder. Profiled with immunoSEQ multiplex PCR; TCRdb holds only in-frame clones, not every one. The repertoire includes almost 20,000 clones, approximately 81% of them detected once, and approximately 0.86% sits in the top ten. The specimen sequenced was CD4+ T cells from PBMCs. These receptors were obtained from a woman in her twenties or thirties in good health.

The chain uses TRBV27 and TRBJ2-7; maybe TRBD1 (6 bases). There are 16 residues in the CDR3. The V end lost 5 bases, the J end lost 1 base, and 18 bases lay between the germline ends. Looked up from germline, CDR1 is MNHEY and CDR2 is SMNVEV (reference sequence). The CDR3 here is CASSPRSTGPSYEQYF. CDR3 nucleotides: TGTGCCAGCAGTCCGCGATCAACAGGGCCATCCTACGAGCAGTACTTC.

The rearrangement joins TRBV28 to TRBJ2-5, with a tentative D call TRBD1 (6 bases). V was shortened by 5 bases and J by 3 bases, with 7 bases between the two germline ends. The CDR3 runs to 12 residues. Germline V lookup: CDR1 MDHEN, CDR2 SYDVKM. CDR3: CASSQGKETQYF. The CDR3 DNA reads as TGTGCCAGCAGTCAGGGGAAAGAGACCCAGTACTTC.

The chain employs TRBV18 and TRBJ2-4, with D possibly called TRBD1 or TRBD2 (5 bases each). Germline V gene data show CDR1 as KGHSH and CDR2 as LQKENI. This CDR3 has 16 amino acids. Trimming stripped 6 bases from V and 7 bases from J, with 22 bases between. The CDR3 sequence: CASSLGRDGTGNIQYF. The CDR3 DNA sequence: TGTGCCAGCTCTCTCGGTCGAGACGGGACCGGCAACATTCAGTACTTC.

Only one count was recorded for this clone. The rearrangement joins TRBV6-5 to TRBJ2-3, with D uncertain. Germline V gene lookup returns CDR1 MNHEY and CDR2 SVGAGI. V was trimmed by 0 bases and J by 2 bases, leaving 6 bases between them. CDR3 length equals 14 residues. The CDR3 coding sequence is TGTGCCAGCAGTTACTCGCTGTACACAGATACGCAGTATTTT. Translated, it gives CASSYSLYTDTQYF.

The chain is built from TRBV7-2 and TRBJ2-7; 10 bases agree with TRBD2. V lost 3 bases to trimming and J lost 2 bases; unmatched junction nucleotides: 7. CDR1 and CDR2 from the germline V gene are SGHTA and FQGNSA. The CDR3 has 16 amino acids. For the CDR3, the DNA is TGTGCCAGCAGCTTTTATAGCGGGAGGCTCCCCTACGAGCAGTACTTC. The encoded protein is CASSFYSGRLPYEQYF.

The rearrangement uses TRBV27 and TRBJ1-1, with 9 bases aligning to TRBD1. CDR3 size: 14 residues. Germline V gene sequence: CDR1 MNHEY, CDR2 SMNVEV (reference sequence). The ends lost 5 bases at V and 5 bases at J; junction bases unmatched: 6. The chain's CDR3 is CASSPWTGETEAFF. The CDR3 nucleotides are TGTGCCAGCAGTCCATGGACAGGGGAGACTGAAGCTTTCTTT.

This chain joins TRBV7-2 and TRBJ2-1; 13 bases map to TRBD2. The V gene end was trimmed by 5 bases and the J gene end by 7 bases; junction bases not matched to a gene: 5. CDR3 length equals 15 residues. Germline CDR1 is SGHTA and CDR2 is FQGNSA. In DNA form, the CDR3 reads TGTGCCAGCAGCGAACTAGCGGGAGGGCGGAATGAGCAGTTCTTC. Protein: CASSELAGGRNEQFF.

This clone appeared once. The chain carries TRBV14 and TRBJ1-3; 8 nucleotides line up with TRBD1. After removal of 4 bases from V and 2 bases from J, the junction contained 4 bases not matched to a gene. Germline lookup yields CDR1 SGHDN and CDR2 FVKESK. The CDR3 is 15 amino acids. DNA of the CDR3: TGTGCCAGCAGCCGCGACAGGGGACCTGGAAACACCATATATTTT. Translating it yields CASSRDRGPGNTIYF.

The chain has TRBV5-6 and TRBJ2-2, with no clear D. The CDR3 is made up of 16 amino acids. Trimming removed 2 bases at V and 4 bases at J, with 15 bases between. Per the germline V gene, CDR1 is SGHDT and CDR2 is YYEEEE. The CDR3 nucleotides read TGTGCCAGCAGCTTCTTTGTTGGGGTGGGCACCGGGGAGCTGTTTTTT. Translating it yields CASSFFVGVGTGELFF.

CDR3 in DNA: TGTGCCTGGAGTGTACGGAGCCCCACGGGTGAAAAACTGTTTTTT. Encoded protein: CAWSVRSPTGEKLFF. The rearrangement links TRBV30 to TRBJ1-4, with unresolved D. The germline V gene encodes CDR1 GTSNPN and CDR2 SVGIG (reference sequence). Between the trimmed V and J ends, which lost 0 bases and 7 bases, there was a span of 15 bases. There are 15 residues in the CDR3.

This chain connects TRBV19 to TRBJ1-2; no clear D gene. The CDR3 totals 13 residues. Germline CDR1 LNHDA, CDR2 SQIVND (reference sequence). Trimming pared 5 bases from V and 6 bases from J, leaving 13 bases between. CDR3 sequence: CASSVGFWDGYTF. DNA of the CDR3: TGTGCCAGTAGTGTTGGTTTTTGGGATGGCTACACCTTC.

The chain recombines TRBV2 with TRBJ2-5; tentatively, D is TRBD2 (5 bases). CDR1 is SNHLY and CDR2 is FYNNEI in the germline V gene. The CDR3 loop spans 13 amino acids. Trimming removed 4 bases from V and 5 bases from J, with 11 bases in between. CDR3 loop: CASSGTTGETQYF. The CDR3 nucleotides are TGTGCCAGCAGTGGCACTACGGGGGAGACCCAGTACTTC.

This chain connects TRBV7-2 to TRBJ2-1; TRBD2 agrees at 8 bases. V lost 6 bases and J lost 1; bases outside the gene matches: 11. The CDR3 contains 17 residues. Germline lookup yields CDR1 SGHTA and CDR2 FQGNSA. The CDR3, as DNA: TGTGCCAGCAGAGGCCTAGCGGGCGGAGGTTCCTACAATGAGCAGTTCTTC. This codes for CASRGLAGGGSYNEQFF.

This clone was recorded only once. The V and J genes are TRBV27 and TRBJ2-1, with D perhaps assigned TRBD1 or TRBD2 (6 bases each). The CDR3 is 16 residues long. Germline lookup yields CDR1 MNHEY and CDR2 SMNVEV (reference sequence). The V end lost 6 bases, the J end lost 3 bases, and 18 bases lay between the germline ends. The CDR3 DNA follows: TGTGCCAGCAGGCCAGGGGACGGACTATACTACAATGAGCAGTTCTTC. Protein: CASRPGDGLYYNEQFF.

The chain joins TRBV11-2 to TRBJ1-2; D uncertain. The CDR3 runs 13 residues. Trimming took off 5 bases at V and 4 bases at J, with 11 bases between the two ends. Germline V gene data show CDR1 as SGHAT and CDR2 as FQNNGV. This CDR3 reads CASSPTPSYGYTF. CDR3 nucleotides: TGTGCCAGCAGCCCGACCCCGAGCTATGGCTACACCTTC. Combining the CDR3 with reference TRBV11-2 and TRBJ1-2 gives the whole variable domain EAGVAQSPRYKIIEKRQSVAFWCNPISGHATLYWYQQILGQGPKLLIQFQNNGVVDDSQLPKDRFSAERLKGVDSTLKIQPAKLEDSAVYLCASSPTPSYGYTFGSGTRLTVV.

The V gene is TRBV19, the J gene TRBJ2-3, with 10 bases that match TRBD2. CDR1 and CDR2 from the germline V gene are LNHDA and SQIVND (reference sequence). Losses at the gene ends were 4 bases for V and 8 bases for J; bases not matched to a gene: 9. The CDR3 has 15 amino acids. CDR3 protein: CASSTLAGGAGTQYF. The DNA for the CDR3 is TGTGCCAGTAGTACCTTAGCGGGAGGAGCAGGTACGCAGTATTTT.

This chain links TRBV27 with TRBJ2-7; either TRBD1 or TRBD2 may fit D (6 bases each). Trimming left V 5 bases short and J 2 bases short, with 16 bases between. The CDR3 runs 15 residues. The germline V gene has CDR1 MNHEY and CDR2 SMNVEV (reference sequence). The CDR3 DNA reads as TGTGCCAGCAGTCTTCAGGGGTTAGCGGCCTACGAGCAGTACTTC. Protein: CASSLQGLAAYEQYF.

The sample holds a few counts of this clone. The chain has TRBV6-1 and TRBJ1-2; no clear D gene. Trimming took off 0 bases at V and 4 bases at J, with 0 bases between the two ends. CDR1 and CDR2 (germline): MNHNS, SASEGT. The CDR3 is 11 amino acids. CDR3 sequence reads: CASSEAYGYTF. The CDR3 bases are TGTGCCAGCAGTGAAGCCTATGGCTACACCTTC.

This clone was seen more than once but under ten times. J is TRBJ2-6 and V is TRBV15, with D hard to call. V was cut by 4 bases and J by 0 bases, with 7 bases left in between. Germline V gene data show CDR1 as LNHNV and CDR2 as YYDKDF (reference sequence). This CDR3 has 15 residues. CDR3 DNA: TGTGCCACCAGCACCAGGAACTCTGGGGCCAACGTCCTGACTTTC. Protein sequence: CATSTRNSGANVLTF.

This rearrangement joins TRBV7-2 to TRBJ2-5, with 13 positions matching TRBD2. Germline V gene sequence: CDR1 SGHTA, CDR2 FQGNSA. V shed 5 bases, J shed 5 bases, and the junction held 11 bases outside the gene matches. The CDR3 runs 17 residues. The CDR3 nucleotides are TGTGCCAGCAGCCTAGGGACTAGCGGGGTCGTTCGGGAGACCCAGTACTTC. It is translated as CASSLGTSGVVRETQYF.

V and J are TRBV4-2 and TRBJ2-1, with 7 bases fitting TRBD2. Germline-derived CDR1 and CDR2 are LGHNA and YNFKEQ. This CDR3 region has 17 residues. Trimming took 0 bases from V and 0 from J; bases not matched to a gene: 5. CDR3 DNA: TGTGCCAGCAGCCAAGATCCGGCTAGCGGCTCCTACAATGAGCAGTTCTTC. Protein sequence: CASSQDPASGSYNEQFF.

This chain links TRBV19 with TRBJ1-5; TRBD1 matches 10 bases. This CDR3 is 16 amino acids long. The germline CDR1 and CDR2 sequences are LNHDA and SQIVND (reference sequence). Losses at the gene ends were 6 bases for V and 5 bases for J; bases not matched to a gene: 10. CDR3 residues: CASSFVTGTGDQPQHF. The CDR3 DNA reads TGTGCCAGTAGCTTTGTAACTGGGACAGGGGATCAGCCCCAGCATTTT.